The sequence of this T cell receptor (beta chain) was determined in a study of T cells in Graves' hyperthyroidism and ophthalmopathy. The ends were cut back, 1 base at V and 0 bases at J, with 4 bases in the middle. Per the germline V gene, CDR1 is MDHEN and CDR2 is SYDVKM. The CDR3 has 14 residues. This clonotype has at least ten counts. Its antigen is undetermined. RNA transcripts were the template for amplifying TCR beta CDR3 regions. Primed by the HTBI set, a first-round RT-PCR was run on the TCR CDR3. TCRdb reprocessed the multiplex PCR reads via MiXCR and lists one record per CDR3 protein. The data contain 530,000 or so distinct CDR3 sequences, 15% to 20% of them singletons. General study findings and limits: Blood held most thyroid clonotypes expanded above 0.001 frequency.

The sample taken for sequencing was blood. V gene TRBV28 combines with J gene TRBJ1-5; D is uncertain. This receptor was identified in a woman between 18 and 30 years old with Graves' ophthalmopathy. Here the CDR3 DNA reads TGTGCCAGCAGTTTATACGATAGCAATCAGCCCCAGCATTTT. Amino acid sequence: CASSLYDSNQPQHF.